This T cell receptor (beta chain) was documented in a study of beta chain features in type 1 diabetes. Investigators reverse transcribed all isolated RNA, so they sequenced expressed TCRB transcripts. Some clones are missing from TCRdb's copy, which holds only in-frame ones; the method was immunoSEQ multiplex PCR. The table records under 400,000 clones, 10% to 15% of them present only once. Study-wide results and limits: Shorter templates might be favored by PCR, and equally so in patients and in controls. The study found that naive, central memory and Treg TCRB repertoires appeared more similar in patients than in healthy donors.

CD45RO/CCR7/CD25/CD127/CD95/CD27 staining was used to isolate CD4+ naive, central memory, regulatory and stem cell-like memory cells by sorting. This clone was counted between two and nine times. Its antigen remains unknown. In the same sample, other DNA sequences code for this CDR3. Germline V gene data show CDR1 as LNHDA and CDR2 as SQIVND (reference sequence). Trimming took off 3 bases at V and 5 bases at J, with 3 bases between the two ends. This CDR3 has 11 residues. This chain joins TRBV19 and TRBJ2-3; D gene unclear. Sequences were obtained from naive CD4+ T cells from blood. The source is a man aged 18 to 29 in good health. Here the CDR3 DNA reads TGTGCCAGTAGTATTCGAGATACGCAGTATTTT. Its translation is CASSIRDTQYF.